Each of the 20 T cell receptor beta chains below was sequenced from the same sample in a study of blood T cell repertoires in COVID-19. Assay used: immunoSEQ multiplex PCR; TCRdb lists only in-frame clones, some missing. Here the sample spans about 240,000 clones, about nine tenths being singletons. Specimen: peripheral blood. These TCRs come from a man in his 60s who had recovered from COVID-19.

This clone was seen repeatedly, ten times or more. The rearrangement uses TRBV24-1 and TRBJ2-3, with TRBD1 identical over 7 bases. CDR1 is KGHDR, CDR2 SFDVKD, per germline. Trimming at V came to 1 base and at J to 4 bases, leaving 13 bases not matched to a gene. The CDR3 sequence is 18 residues long. The CDR3, as DNA: TGTGCCACCAGTGATTTTGGGGAAAAGACAGGGTTCTCAGATACGCAGTATTTT. Its protein product is CATSDFGEKTGFSDTQYF.

The V and J genes are TRBV7-8 and TRBJ2-2; D possibly corresponds to TRBD1 (5 bases). The CDR3 runs 17 residues. Germline V lookup: CDR1 SGHVS, CDR2 FQNEAQ. Trimming shortened V by 2 bases and J by 6 bases, and 19 bases separated the two germline ends. CDR3 nucleotides: TGTGCCAGCAGCTTAACAGGACGACCCCTTCTCGCCGGGGAGCTGTTTTTT. It translates to CASSLTGRPLLAGELFF.

V is TRBV5-4 and J is TRBJ1-1, with D possibly matching TRBD1 (6 bases). The V end was cut by 1 base, the J end by 1 base, with 11 bases between. CDR1 and CDR2 (germline): SGHNT, YYREEE (reference sequence). The CDR3 is made up of 15 amino acids. CDR3 sequence reads: CASSLTGTRNTEAFF. CDR3 bases: TGTGCCAGCAGCTTGACCGGGACAAGGAACACTGAAGCTTTCTTT. Supplemented by reference TRBV5-4 and TRBJ1-1, the full variable domain reads ETGVTQSPTHLIKTRGQQVTLRCSSQSGHNTVSWYQQALGQGPQFIFQYYREEENGRGNFPPRFSGLQFPNYSSELNVNALELDDSALYLCASSLTGTRNTEAFFGQGTRLTVV.

This chain joins TRBV5-1 and TRBJ1-1, with 7 nucleotides matching TRBD1. The germline CDR1 and CDR2 sequences are SGHRS and YFSETQ. The CDR3 extends over 13 amino acids. After removal of 4 bases from V and 12 bases from J, the junction contained 12 bases not matched to a gene. CDR3 DNA: TGCGCCAGCAGCATCGACAGGGAGATTGGAACTTTCTTT. Its translation: CASSIDREIGTFF.

The J gene is TRBJ2-7, the V gene TRBV5-6, with D tentatively TRBD1 (6 bases). Trimming shortened V by 1 base and J by 6 bases, and 17 bases separated the two germline ends. Per the germline V gene, CDR1 is SGHDT and CDR2 is YYEEEE. The CDR3 is made up of 15 amino acids. The CDR3 nucleotides are TGTGCCAGCAGCTTGCCCGGGACAAAAGGGGCCGAGCAGTACGTC. This translates into CASSLPGTKGAEQYV.

The chain has TRBV28 and TRBJ2-2; TRBD2 might be the D (5 bases). V was shortened by 0 bases and J by 5 bases, with 7 bases between the two germline ends. This CDR3 is built from 14 residues. Germline CDR1 MDHEN, CDR2 SYDVKM. Written as DNA, the CDR3 is TGTGCCAGCAGTTTATGGTCGGGAACCGGGGAGCTGTTTTTT. It encodes CASSLWSGTGELFF.

This chain links TRBV24-1 with TRBJ2-3; D perhaps matches TRBD2 (5 bases). Germline V lookup: CDR1 KGHDR, CDR2 SFDVKD. This CDR3 contains 13 residues. V gave up 5 bases and J gave up 4 bases, with 9 bases separating them. CDR3 amino acids: CATSGWGADTQYF. The CDR3 coding sequence is TGTGCCACCAGTGGCTGGGGAGCAGATACGCAGTATTTT.

V and J are TRBV7-8 and TRBJ1-4; no clear D gene. V lost 5 bases and J 0 bases, leaving 10 bases between the germline ends. Germline CDR1 and CDR2: SGHVS and FQNEAQ. The CDR3 has 15 amino acids. The CDR3 loop reads CASSRYIATNEKLFF. Written as DNA, the CDR3 is TGTGCCAGCAGCCGATACATCGCAACTAATGAAAAACTGTTTTTT.

V usage is TRBV7-9 and J usage is TRBJ1-1; possible D gene TRBD1, 6 bases. CDR1 is SEHNR and CDR2 is FQNEAQ in the germline V gene (reference sequence). V lost 1 base and J 5 bases, leaving 14 bases between the germline ends. This CDR3 has 15 amino acids. The CDR3 DNA is TGTGCCAGCAGCTTAGAAGGGGGAAGGGGTACTGAAGCTTTCTTT. Protein sequence: CASSLEGGRGTEAFF.

This clone has at least ten counts. The V gene is TRBV7-9, the J gene TRBJ1-1, with a weak D call TRBD1 (6 bases). The CDR3 spans 17 residues. V shed 5 bases and J shed 8 bases, with 27 bases lying between them. Germline V gives CDR1 SEHNR, CDR2 FQNEAQ (reference sequence). The chain's CDR3 is CASSPQGGSGRWGEAFF. The DNA for the CDR3 is TGTGCCAGCAGCCCCCAAGGGGGAAGTGGTCGTTGGGGGGAAGCTTTCTTT.

Here the CDR3 reads CASVPQGPYNEQFF. For the CDR3, the DNA is TGTGCCAGCGTGCCCCAGGGTCCCTACAATGAGCAGTTCTTC. The chain has TRBV27 and TRBJ2-1; a possible D gene is TRBD1 (5 bases). The V gene's germline CDR1 is MNHEY and CDR2 SMNVEV (reference sequence). V shed 8 bases and J shed 2 bases, with 13 bases lying between them. The CDR3 consists of 14 residues.

For the CDR3, the DNA is TGTGCCAGCAGCCAAGGACCGACAGGGCAAGCGGGAAACACCATATATTTT. Its protein product is CASSQGPTGQAGNTIYF. V is TRBV3-1 (or the pseudogene TRBV3-2) and J is TRBJ1-3; 7 bases are shared with TRBD1. This CDR3 is 17 amino acids long. The ends lost 1 base at V and 4 bases at J; junction bases unmatched: 10. CDR1 and CDR2 (germline): LGHDT, YNNKEL (reference sequence).

The rearrangement joins TRBV19 to TRBJ1-2; D remains ambiguous. In germline, CDR1 is LNHDA, CDR2 SQIVND (reference sequence). V shed 5 bases and J shed 4 bases, with 11 bases lying between them. CDR3 length equals 13 residues. This chain's CDR3 is CASSPRLPYGYTF. The CDR3 nucleotides read TGTGCCAGTAGTCCGCGTCTTCCCTATGGCTACACCTTC.

The chain recombines TRBV5-6 with TRBJ2-7; TRBD2 matches at 15 bases. The junction had 10 bases not matched to a gene; V was cut back by 3 bases and J by 3 bases. Germline CDR1 and CDR2: SGHDT and YYEEEE. This CDR3 has 18 amino acids. The CDR3 bases are TGTGCCAGCAGCTCCATTCGGACTAGCGGGGGGGCCGTCTACGAGCAGTACTTC. This sequence encodes CASSSIRTSGGAVYEQYF. The full variable domain, completed using reference TRBV5-6 and TRBJ2-7, is DAGVTQSPTHLIKTRGQQVTLRCSPKSGHDTVSWYQQALGQGPQFIFQYYEEEERQRGNFPDRFSGHQFPNYSSELNVNALLLGDSALYLCASSSIRTSGGAVYEQYFGPGTRLTVT.

V gene TRBV2 combines with J gene TRBJ2-1, with D unresolved. The germline gives CDR1 SNHLY, CDR2 FYNNEI. This CDR3 is built from 13 residues. V lost 6 bases to trimming and J lost 8 bases, with 14 bases between them. CDR3 sequence: CASRTLATDEQFF. The CDR3 nucleotides are TGTGCCAGCAGAACATTAGCAACGGATGAGCAGTTCTTC.

J is TRBJ2-3 and V is TRBV9; tentative D call: TRBD1 (6 bases). In germline, CDR1 is SGDLS, CDR2 YYNGEE. V lost 0 bases and J lost 0, with 14 bases in between. CDR3 length: 17 amino acids. CDR3 residues: CASSVGGQSFSTDTQYF. The CDR3 DNA sequence: TGTGCCAGCAGCGTAGGTGGACAGAGCTTTAGCACAGATACGCAGTATTTT.

The CDR3 coding sequence is TGTGCCAGCAGTTACTCAGGGGGCACTCAGCCCCAGCATTTT. Translating it yields CASSYSGGTQPQHF. The V and J genes are TRBV6-2 or TRBV6-3 and TRBJ1-5; TRBD1 agrees at 7 bases. From germline, CDR1 is MNHEY and CDR2 SVGEGT. Trimming took 0 bases from V and 6 from J; bases not matched to a gene: 2. The CDR3 extends over 14 amino acids.

The V gene is TRBV24-1, the J gene TRBJ1-2; no clear D gene. With 0 bases removed from V and 7 bases from J, the gap between germline ends came to 11 bases. The CDR3 covers 14 residues. Looked up from germline, CDR1 is KGHDR and CDR2 is SFDVKD. CDR3 residues: CATSDLNGFGGYTF. CDR3 nucleotide sequence: TGTGCCACCAGTGATTTGAACGGTTTCGGTGGCTACACCTTC.

V is TRBV28 and J is TRBJ1-4; no firm D call. V was cut by 8 bases and J by 2 bases, with 12 bases left in between. The CDR3 length is 14 residues. Germline CDR1 MDHEN, CDR2 SYDVKM. The CDR3: CASAWSGTNEKLFF. CDR3 DNA sequence: TGTGCCAGCGCATGGTCGGGGACTAATGAAAAACTGTTTTTT.

V usage is TRBV24-1 and J usage is TRBJ2-3; 8 positions match TRBD2. Losses at the gene ends were 3 bases for V and 6 bases for J; bases not matched to a gene: 7. This CDR3 contains 15 residues. Germline lookup yields CDR1 KGHDR and CDR2 SFDVKD. For the CDR3, the DNA is TGTGCCACCAGTGATCCGCGGGGGGCGGGGGATACGCAGTATTTT. Protein product: CATSDPRGAGDTQYF.